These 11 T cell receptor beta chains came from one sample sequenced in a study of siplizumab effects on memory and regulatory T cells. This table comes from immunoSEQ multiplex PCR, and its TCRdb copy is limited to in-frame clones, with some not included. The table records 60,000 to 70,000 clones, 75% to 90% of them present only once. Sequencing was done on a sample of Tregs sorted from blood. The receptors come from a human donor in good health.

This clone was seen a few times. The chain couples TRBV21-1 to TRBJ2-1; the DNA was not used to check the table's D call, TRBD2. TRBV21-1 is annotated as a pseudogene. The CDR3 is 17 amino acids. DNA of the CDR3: TGTGCCAGCAGCAAAGCGCAATCTAGCGGGAGGGCCAGGGAGCAGTTCTTC. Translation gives CASSKAQSSGRAREQFF.

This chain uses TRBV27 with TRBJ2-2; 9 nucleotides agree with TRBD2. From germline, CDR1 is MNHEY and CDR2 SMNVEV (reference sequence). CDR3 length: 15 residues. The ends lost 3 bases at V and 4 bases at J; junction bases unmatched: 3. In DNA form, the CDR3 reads TGTGCCAGCAGTTTCCTAGCGGGAACCACCGGGGAGCTGTTTTTT. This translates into CASSFLAGTTGELFF.

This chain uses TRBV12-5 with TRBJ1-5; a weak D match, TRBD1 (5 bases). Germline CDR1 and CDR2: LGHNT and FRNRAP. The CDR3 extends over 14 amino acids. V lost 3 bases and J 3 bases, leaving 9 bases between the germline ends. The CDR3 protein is CASGFGGANQPQHF. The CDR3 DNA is TGTGCTAGTGGTTTTGGAGGGGCCAATCAGCCCCAGCATTTT.

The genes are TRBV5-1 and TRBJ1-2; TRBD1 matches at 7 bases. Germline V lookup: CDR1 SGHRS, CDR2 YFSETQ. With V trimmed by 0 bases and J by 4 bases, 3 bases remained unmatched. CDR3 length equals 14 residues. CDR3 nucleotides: TGCGCCAGCAGCTTGGCCGGGGACAGCTATGGCTACACCTTC. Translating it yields CASSLAGDSYGYTF.

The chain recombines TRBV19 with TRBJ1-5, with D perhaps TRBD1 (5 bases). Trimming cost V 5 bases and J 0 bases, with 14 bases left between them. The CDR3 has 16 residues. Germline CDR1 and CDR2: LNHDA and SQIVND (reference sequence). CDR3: CASSPPGHGSNQPQHF. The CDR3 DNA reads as TGTGCCAGTAGTCCCCCCGGACATGGTAGCAATCAGCCCCAGCATTTT.

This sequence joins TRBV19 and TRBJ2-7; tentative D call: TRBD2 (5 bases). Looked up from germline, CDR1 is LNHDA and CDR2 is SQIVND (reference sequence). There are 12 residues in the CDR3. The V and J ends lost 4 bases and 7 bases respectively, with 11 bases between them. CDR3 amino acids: CASSTGWREQYF. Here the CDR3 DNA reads TGTGCCAGTAGTACGGGGTGGCGGGAGCAGTACTTC.

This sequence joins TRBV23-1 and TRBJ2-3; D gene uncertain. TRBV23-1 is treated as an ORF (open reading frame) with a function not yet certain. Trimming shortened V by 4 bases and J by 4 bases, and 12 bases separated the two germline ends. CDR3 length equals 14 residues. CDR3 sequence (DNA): TGCGCCAGCAGTCTTCGTGGCAGACCAGATACGCAGTATTTT. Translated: CASSLRGRPDTQYF.

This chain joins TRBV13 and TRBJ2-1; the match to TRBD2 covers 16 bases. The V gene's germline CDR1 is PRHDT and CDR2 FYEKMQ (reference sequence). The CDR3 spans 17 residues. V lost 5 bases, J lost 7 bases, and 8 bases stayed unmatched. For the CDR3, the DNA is TGTGCCAGCAGCCTTCGCCGGGGACTAGCGGGAGGGAATGAGCAGTTCTTC. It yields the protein CASSLRRGLAGGNEQFF.

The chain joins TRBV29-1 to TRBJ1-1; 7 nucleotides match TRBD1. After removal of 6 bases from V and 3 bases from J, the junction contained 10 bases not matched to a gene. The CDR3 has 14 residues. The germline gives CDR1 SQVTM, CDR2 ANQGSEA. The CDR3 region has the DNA TGCAGCGTGGGACCGACAGGGTATGACACTGAAGCTTTCTTT. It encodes CSVGPTGYDTEAFF. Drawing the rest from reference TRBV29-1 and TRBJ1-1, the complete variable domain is SAVISQKPSRDICQRGTSLTIQCQVDSQVTMMFWYRQQPGQSLTLIATANQGSEATYESGFVIDKFPISRPNLTFSTLTVSNMSPEDSSIYLCSVGPTGYDTEAFFGQGTRLTVV.

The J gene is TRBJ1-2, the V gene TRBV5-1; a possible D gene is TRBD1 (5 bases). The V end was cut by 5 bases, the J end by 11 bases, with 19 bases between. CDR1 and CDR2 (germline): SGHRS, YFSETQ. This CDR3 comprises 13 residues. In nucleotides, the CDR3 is TGCGCCAGCAGGAGGACACCCGAAGAGGGATACACCTTC. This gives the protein CASRRTPEEGYTF.

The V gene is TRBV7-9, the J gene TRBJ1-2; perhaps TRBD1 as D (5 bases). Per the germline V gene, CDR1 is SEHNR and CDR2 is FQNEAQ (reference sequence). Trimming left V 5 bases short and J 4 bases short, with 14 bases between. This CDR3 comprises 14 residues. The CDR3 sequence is CASSQDSRRYGYTF. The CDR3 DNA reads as TGTGCCAGCAGCCAAGACAGCCGCCGCTATGGCTACACCTTC.